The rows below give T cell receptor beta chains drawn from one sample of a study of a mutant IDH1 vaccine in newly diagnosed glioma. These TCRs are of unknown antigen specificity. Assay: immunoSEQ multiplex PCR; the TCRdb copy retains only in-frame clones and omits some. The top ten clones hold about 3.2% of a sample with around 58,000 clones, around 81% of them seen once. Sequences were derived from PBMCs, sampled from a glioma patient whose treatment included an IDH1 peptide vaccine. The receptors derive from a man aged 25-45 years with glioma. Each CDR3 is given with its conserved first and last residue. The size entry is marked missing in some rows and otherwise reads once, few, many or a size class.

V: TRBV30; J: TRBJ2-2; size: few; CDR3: CAWSVQGAGELFF
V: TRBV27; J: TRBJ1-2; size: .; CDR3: CATYGGQGGGYTF
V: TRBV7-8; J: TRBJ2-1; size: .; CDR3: CASSLSGQRYNEQFF
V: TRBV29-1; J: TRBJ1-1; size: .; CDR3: CSAEVQGRGTEAFF
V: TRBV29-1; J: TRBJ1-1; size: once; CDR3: CSVAGGSEAFF
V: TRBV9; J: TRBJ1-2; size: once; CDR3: CASSGPTGVGYTF
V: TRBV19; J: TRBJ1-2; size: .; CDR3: CASSQGGHFYGYTF
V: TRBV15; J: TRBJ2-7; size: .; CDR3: CATSREQTFSYEQYF
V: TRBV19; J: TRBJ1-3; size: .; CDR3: CASSLSTGGTIYF
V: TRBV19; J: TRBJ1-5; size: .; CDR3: CASEWGGRNQPQHF
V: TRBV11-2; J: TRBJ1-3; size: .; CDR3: CASSTPQRHSGNTIYF
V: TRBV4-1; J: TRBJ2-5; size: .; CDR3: CASSHRLAGEETQYF
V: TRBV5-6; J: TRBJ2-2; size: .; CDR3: CASSLLWEGANTGELFF
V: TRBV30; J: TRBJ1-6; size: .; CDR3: CAWMRGYSPLHF
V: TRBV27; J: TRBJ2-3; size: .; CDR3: CASSLGGGLFSTPLSSSTDTQYF
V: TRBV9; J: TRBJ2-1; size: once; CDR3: CASSAGQGYNEQFF
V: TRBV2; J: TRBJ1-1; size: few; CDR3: CASRGQGETEAFF
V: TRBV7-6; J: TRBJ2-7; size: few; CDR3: CASSLSQTAVEQYF